Listed below are T cell receptor beta chains from one sample, sequenced in a study of post-analysis software for immune sequencing data. TCRdb passed the PCR reads through MiXCR, listing each CDR3 protein once. This table holds more than 450,000 distinct CDR3 sequences, 30% to 40% found once. The sample was blood. The receptors shown here come from a girl aged 2 to 17 with multiple sclerosis. CDR3s include the opening cysteine and the closing phenylalanine or tryptophan. D genes are given only for firm matches. Only part of the rows carry a size: once, few, many, or a class if the clone is expanded.

clone_size: -
d_call: -
v_call: TRBV5-1
j_call: TRBJ2-1
cdr3_nt: TGCGCCAGCAGTCTGTCGGGGGCGGGGGATGAGCAGTTCTTC
cdr3_aa: CASSLSGAGDEQFF

clone_size: few
d_call: -
v_call: TRBV28
j_call: TRBJ2-3
cdr3_nt: TGTGCCAGCAGACCCCAGGGACGCACAGATACGCAGTATTTT
cdr3_aa: CASRPQGRTDTQYF

clone_size: few
d_call: -
v_call: TRBV6-6
j_call: TRBJ2-4
cdr3_nt: TGTGCCAGCAGTGGGGGCGAAGACATTCAGTACTTC
cdr3_aa: CASSGGEDIQYF

clone_size: few
d_call: -
v_call: TRBV25-1
j_call: TRBJ2-7
cdr3_nt: TGTGCCAGCAGGCAGACAGGACGTTCCTACGAGCAGTACTTC
cdr3_aa: CASRQTGRSYEQYF

clone_size: few
d_call: -
v_call: TRBV7-2
j_call: TRBJ2-3
cdr3_nt: TGTGCCAGTAGCTTATGGGATGGAAGACCAGATACGCAGTATTTT
cdr3_aa: CASSLWDGRPDTQYF

clone_size: -
d_call: -
v_call: TRBV4-1
j_call: TRBJ1-1
cdr3_nt: TGCGCCAGCAGCGCCCCAGGCAGGGTGAACACTGAAGCTTTCTTT
cdr3_aa: CASSAPGRVNTEAFF

clone_size: -
d_call: -
v_call: TRBV28
j_call: TRBJ1-5
cdr3_nt: TGTGCCAGCAGTTTAAGACAGATTTCTATTTATAGCAATCAGCCCCAGCATTTT
cdr3_aa: CASSLRQISIYSNQPQHF

clone_size: -
d_call: TRBD1
v_call: TRBV10-3
j_call: TRBJ2-2
cdr3_nt: TGTGCCACCGTGGACAGGGCGAGCACCGGGGAGCTGTTTTTT
cdr3_aa: CATVDRASTGELFF

clone_size: many
d_call: -
v_call: TRBV3-1
j_call: TRBJ2-7
cdr3_nt: TGTGCCAGCAGCCAAGGTCCGGGACAAGCTTACGAGCAGTACTTC
cdr3_aa: CASSQGPGQAYEQYF

clone_size: -
d_call: -
v_call: TRBV6-1
j_call: TRBJ2-1
cdr3_nt: TGTGCCAGCATTCGAGTGATTGGGGTGAATGGCCCAAGCTCCTACAATGAGCAGTTCTTC
cdr3_aa: CASIRVIGVNGPSSYNEQFF

clone_size: once
d_call: -
v_call: TRBV23-1
j_call: TRBJ2-4
cdr3_nt: TGCGCCAGCAGTCCCGAAGGGAGAGCCAAAAACATTCAGTACTTC
cdr3_aa: CASSPEGRAKNIQYF

clone_size: few
d_call: TRBD2
v_call: TRBV6-5
j_call: TRBJ2-3
cdr3_nt: TGTGCCAGCAGTTACTCGGGCGGGGGGGGCACAGATACGCAGTATTTT
cdr3_aa: CASSYSGGGGTDTQYF

clone_size: few
d_call: TRBD2
v_call: TRBV15
j_call: TRBJ2-3
cdr3_nt: TGTGCCACCGGCTCAACGCTAGCGGGGGCCCCGATAAGCACAGATACGCAGTATTTT
cdr3_aa: CATGSTLAGAPISTDTQYF

clone_size: few
d_call: TRBD1
v_call: TRBV6-5
j_call: TRBJ1-2
cdr3_nt: TGTGCCAGCAGTTACGGGACAGACCTCTATGGCTACACCTTC
cdr3_aa: CASSYGTDLYGYTF

clone_size: -
d_call: -
v_call: TRBV5-1
j_call: TRBJ1-2
cdr3_nt: TGCGCCAGCAGTCGGACAGAAGATGGCTACACCTTC
cdr3_aa: CASSRTEDGYTF

clone_size: -
d_call: -
v_call: TRBV5-5
j_call: TRBJ2-5
cdr3_nt: TGTGCCAGCAACACTAAGACAGGACAAGAGACCCAGTACTTC
cdr3_aa: CASNTKTGQETQYF

clone_size: -
d_call: -
v_call: TRBV7-2
j_call: TRBJ1-5
cdr3_nt: TGTGCCAGCAGCTTAGTAAGGGGCGTCGATCAGCCCCAGCATTTT
cdr3_aa: CASSLVRGVDQPQHF

clone_size: -
d_call: -
v_call: TRBV24-1
j_call: TRBJ2-5
cdr3_nt: TGTGCCACCAGTGATCCCCGGCCCCAAGAGACCCAGTACTTC
cdr3_aa: CATSDPRPQETQYF

clone_size: few
d_call: -
v_call: TRBV21-1
j_call: TRBJ2-1
cdr3_nt: TGTGCCAGCAGCTTTAACTTCCTTGAGCAGTTCTTC
cdr3_aa: CASSFNFLEQFF

clone_size: -
d_call: TRBD2
v_call: TRBV15
j_call: TRBJ2-7
cdr3_nt: TGTGCCACCAGCAGGGCCCCGGGGGGACTCTACGAGCAGTACTTC
cdr3_aa: CATSRAPGGLYEQYF

clone_size: many
d_call: -
v_call: TRBV9
j_call: TRBJ1-1
cdr3_nt: TGTGCCAGCAGCCCGGGACCGATGAACACTGAAGCTTTCTTT
cdr3_aa: CASSPGPMNTEAFF

clone_size: few
d_call: -
v_call: TRBV29-1
j_call: TRBJ2-2
cdr3_nt: TGCAGCGTCTATAAAGGACAGACACAGAACACCGGGGAGCTGTTTTTT
cdr3_aa: CSVYKGQTQNTGELFF

clone_size: -
d_call: TRBD2
v_call: TRBV9
j_call: TRBJ2-3
cdr3_nt: TGTGCCAGCCACCCGGGGGGATCGACAGATACGCAGTATTTT
cdr3_aa: CASHPGGSTDTQYF

clone_size: few
d_call: -
v_call: TRBV12-3/TRBV12-4
j_call: TRBJ1-2
cdr3_nt: TGTGCCAGCAGCCGTTCGGGACGGGGGCTACTGGATGGCTACACCTTC
cdr3_aa: CASSRSGRGLLDGYTF

clone_size: many
d_call: -
v_call: TRBV5-1
j_call: TRBJ2-7
cdr3_nt: TGCGCCAGCAGCTTGGACCCTGCCTCCTACGAGCAGTACTTC
cdr3_aa: CASSLDPASYEQYF

clone_size: -
d_call: -
v_call: TRBV14
j_call: TRBJ2-3
cdr3_nt: TGTGCCAGCAGCCACGAAGTTAGCACAGATACGCAGTATTTT
cdr3_aa: CASSHEVSTDTQYF

clone_size: -
d_call: -
v_call: TRBV21-1
j_call: TRBJ2-7
cdr3_nt: TGTGCCAGCAGCAAGAGGGCAGGCAAAAACTCCTACGAGCAGTACTTC
cdr3_aa: CASSKRAGKNSYEQYF

clone_size: -
d_call: -
v_call: TRBV20-1
j_call: TRBJ2-4
cdr3_nt: TGCAGTGCTACCCTAGCCAAAAACATTCAGTACTTC
cdr3_aa: CSATLAKNIQYF

clone_size: -
d_call: TRBD2
v_call: TRBV5-1
j_call: TRBJ2-1
cdr3_nt: TGCGCCAGCAGCCCCAGGCCTAGCGGGGCCTACAATGAGCAGTTCTTC
cdr3_aa: CASSPRPSGAYNEQFF

clone_size: few
d_call: -
v_call: TRBV11-2
j_call: TRBJ1-1
cdr3_nt: TGTGCCAGCAGCTACGCACTTGGAGGGAGGGCGAACACTGAAGCTTTCTTT
cdr3_aa: CASSYALGGRANTEAFF

clone_size: few
d_call: -
v_call: TRBV4-1
j_call: TRBJ2-5
cdr3_nt: TGCGCCAGCAGCCAAGATCTGCAGGCTGAGACCCAGTACTTC
cdr3_aa: CASSQDLQAETQYF

clone_size: -
d_call: TRBD1
v_call: TRBV7-9
j_call: TRBJ2-7
cdr3_nt: TGTGCCAGCAGCCGGACCGAGACAGGGACCTCCTACGAGCAGTACTTC
cdr3_aa: CASSRTETGTSYEQYF

clone_size: -
d_call: -
v_call: TRBV7-2
j_call: TRBJ2-3
cdr3_nt: TGTGCCGGCAGCTTTGGAGGGGCCAGTGATACGCAGTATTTT
cdr3_aa: CAGSFGGASDTQYF

clone_size: few
d_call: -
v_call: TRBV6-1
j_call: TRBJ2-7
cdr3_nt: TGTGCCAGCAGTGATATGTCAGGTTACGAGCAGTACTTC
cdr3_aa: CASSDMSGYEQYF

clone_size: -
d_call: -
v_call: TRBV6-5
j_call: TRBJ2-1
cdr3_nt: TGTGCCAGCAGTTCTACGATGACCAATGAGCAGTTCTTC
cdr3_aa: CASSSTMTNEQFF

clone_size: few
d_call: -
v_call: TRBV4-1
j_call: TRBJ1-1
cdr3_nt: TGCGCCAGCAGCCACCACGGACAGACTGAAGCTTTCTTT
cdr3_aa: CASSHHGQTEAFF

clone_size: -
d_call: -
v_call: TRBV3-1
j_call: TRBJ1-1
cdr3_nt: TGTGCCAGCAGCCAAGTGTTAGCAGGGTCGGAGATGAACACTGAAGCTTTCTTT
cdr3_aa: CASSQVLAGSEMNTEAFF

clone_size: -
d_call: TRBD1
v_call: TRBV25-1
j_call: TRBJ1-2
cdr3_nt: TGTGCCAGCAGTATCCACCTCCCCCGGGACAGGGAGGATGGCTACACCTTC
cdr3_aa: CASSIHLPRDREDGYTF

clone_size: -
d_call: TRBD1
v_call: TRBV5-5
j_call: TRBJ2-7
cdr3_nt: TGTGCCAGCAGCTCCACAGGGGGTAGTTTCCACGAGCAGTACTTC
cdr3_aa: CASSSTGGSFHEQYF

clone_size: once
d_call: TRBD1
v_call: TRBV20-1
j_call: TRBJ2-3
cdr3_nt: TGCAGTGCTAGAGACCCATCCGGGACAGGGACAGATACGCAGTATTTT
cdr3_aa: CSARDPSGTGTDTQYF

clone_size: once
d_call: -
v_call: TRBV10-3
j_call: TRBJ2-3
cdr3_nt: TGTGCCATCAGGGATCCCCCGGAAAATACGCAGTATTTT
cdr3_aa: CAIRDPPENTQYF

clone_size: -
d_call: -
v_call: TRBV29-1
j_call: TRBJ1-2
cdr3_nt: TGCAGCGTTGTCGGCCTTACTGCTAACTATGGCTACACCTTC
cdr3_aa: CSVVGLTANYGYTF